The 2 T cell receptor beta chains given below trace back to one sample, sequenced in a study of cytomegalovirus exposure and HLA in healthy donors. Primers included in the PCR were 60 Vbeta and 13 Jbeta primers. Only in-frame clones appear in the TCRdb table, and some are missing; sequencing was by immunoSEQ multiplex PCR. The data hold around 100,000 clones, with approximately 80% observed a single time. The sequenced material came from PBMCs. The receptors originated from a female donor in good health and CMV-seropositive.

The CDR3 region is CASSARELNNIYEQYF. The CDR3 bases are TGTGCCAGCAGTGCAAGGGAGCTAAATAATATTTACGAGCAGTACTTC. This chain connects TRBV6-1 to TRBJ2-7; maybe TRBD2 (5 bases). Germline-derived CDR1 and CDR2 are MNHNS and SASEGT. CDR3 length equals 16 residues. Trimming removed 4 bases from V and 4 bases from J, with 20 bases in between.

The chain joins TRBV2 to TRBJ2-5, with unresolved D. Deletions cut 4 bases from V and 3 bases from J, with 6 bases between. CDR3 size: 12 residues. Germline V gene sequence: CDR1 SNHLY, CDR2 FYNNEI. Here the CDR3 reads CASSVSEETQYF. CDR3 nucleotide sequence: TGTGCCAGCAGTGTTTCTGAAGAGACCCAGTACTTC.